These 18 T cell receptor beta chains originate from one sample sequenced in a study of blood T cell repertoires in COVID-19. Profiling relied on immunoSEQ multiplex PCR, and the TCRdb table lists in-frame clones only, not all of them. The table includes about 110,000 clones, around 89% detected once. The specimen was peripheral blood. The receptor source for this set is a man aged 35-49 years with active or convalescent COVID-19.

The V and J genes are TRBV5-1 and TRBJ1-6; 11 bases match TRBD1. CDR3 length equals 17 residues. V gave up 3 bases and J gave up 10 bases; unmatched junction bases: 12. The germline CDR1 and CDR2 sequences are SGHRS and YFSETQ. As DNA, the CDR3 is TGCGCCAGCAGCTCGACTGGACAGGGGGCGCACGGCTCACCCCTCCACTTT. Amino acids: CASSSTGQGAHGSPLHF.

V usage is TRBV5-1 and J usage is TRBJ1-2, with 8 positions matching TRBD1. The CDR3 is 17 residues long. The trim removed 1 base at V and 1 base at J, leaving 9 bases unmatched. Germline V CDR1 and CDR2: SGHRS, YFSETQ. This CDR3 is CASSLFGQGEDNYGYTF. In DNA form, the CDR3 reads TGCGCCAGCAGCTTGTTCGGACAGGGAGAGGATAACTATGGCTACACCTTC.

The chain recombines TRBV5-1 with TRBJ2-2; tentatively, D is TRBD1 (5 bases). Germline values: CDR1 SGHRS, CDR2 YFSETQ. CDR3 length equals 12 residues. V lost 1 base, J lost 9 bases, and 7 bases lay in between. In DNA, the CDR3 is TGCGCCAGCAGCTTGCTGGGGCGGGAGCTGTTTTTT. Amino acids: CASSLLGRELFF.

V and J are TRBV6-6 and TRBJ2-7, with 15 bases aligning to TRBD2. The V segment lost 5 bases and the J segment 7 bases; nucleotides outside the gene matches: 27. The CDR3 has 22 residues. Germline CDR1 reads MNHNY; CDR2 reads SVGAGI (reference sequence). As DNA, the CDR3 is TGTGCCAGCAGTCCCCGGGAGGCAGGGCAATTTCGGACTAGCGGGAGGGGAGGGGAGCAGTACTTC. It specifies CASSPREAGQFRTSGRGGEQYF.

The chain's CDR3 is CASSYGLASNNEQFF. In DNA form, the CDR3 reads TGTGCCAGCTCTTACGGACTAGCGTCTAACAATGAGCAGTTCTTC. V gene TRBV18 combines with J gene TRBJ2-1; 9 nucleotides match TRBD2. J lost 5 bases, V lost 6 bases, and 8 bases had no gene match. From germline, CDR1 is KGHSH and CDR2 LQKENI. The CDR3 totals 15 residues.

The chain couples TRBV7-9 to TRBJ2-6; D is perhaps TRBD2 (5 bases). The CDR3 extends over 13 amino acids. CDR1 is SEHNR and CDR2 is FQNEAQ in the germline V gene (reference sequence). Trimming took 8 bases from V and 17 from J, leaving 22 bases between them. For the CDR3, the DNA is TGTGCCAGCGGGCGGACTGTTCTTGCCAACGTGACTTTC. This codes for CASGRTVLANVTF.

This chain connects TRBV28 to TRBJ2-1, with 7 nucleotides matching TRBD2. The CDR3 has 15 residues. The V and J ends lost 3 bases and 0 bases, in that order; junction bases with no gene match: 2. Germline V gene lookup returns CDR1 MDHEN and CDR2 SYDVKM. This chain's CDR3 is CASSFRGSSYNEQFF. The CDR3 nucleotides read TGTGCCAGCAGTTTTCGCGGGAGCTCCTACAATGAGCAGTTCTTC.

The CDR3 here is CASSLVRVGTGELFF. CDR3 in DNA: TGCGCCAGCAGCTTGGTCAGGGTTGGCACCGGGGAGCTGTTTTTT. This rearrangement joins TRBV5-1 to TRBJ2-2; D might be TRBD1 (5 bases). The CDR3 runs 15 residues. The V end lost 0 bases, the J end lost 4 bases, and 10 bases lay between the germline ends. Germline CDR1 and CDR2: SGHRS and YFSETQ.

The chain joins TRBV28 to TRBJ2-1, with TRBD2 matching 10 bases. The CDR3 loop spans 16 amino acids. The germline gives CDR1 MDHEN, CDR2 SYDVKM. Unmatched junction bases numbered 7, after V lost 8 bases and J lost 0 bases. CDR3 loop: CASELRLAGSYNEQFF. The CDR3 DNA follows: TGTGCCAGCGAACTTCGACTAGCGGGCTCCTACAATGAGCAGTTCTTC.

Comments on this clone: A junction end diverges from the germline sequence, so it may reflect a read error. The chain joins TRBV29-1 to TRBJ2-4, with a tentative D call TRBD2 (5 bases). CDR3 length: 14 residues. Germline CDR1 is SQVTM and CDR2 is ANQGSEA. CDR3 in DNA: TGCAGCGTTGAAGAACGCCAGCGTCCCGAGGGTGGTGGGTTC. Translated: CSVEERQRPEGGGF.

Remarks on this clone: One end of the junction fails to match germline, which may point to a read error. The J gene is TRBJ1-1, the V gene TRBV15; D remains ambiguous. The germline V gene has CDR1 LNHNV and CDR2 YYDKDF (reference sequence). This CDR3 has 14 amino acids. CDR3 nucleotides: TGTGCCACCAGCAGAGAGACGAGGAACACTGAGGCTTTCTTT. Residues: CATSRETRNTEAFF.

CDR3 in DNA: TGTGCCAGCAGTTCCGGACAGGGTCAAGGCTACACCTTC. Translating it yields CASSSGQGQGYTF. This chain joins TRBV6-6 and TRBJ1-2, with TRBD1 matching over 8 bases. CDR1 MNHNY and CDR2 SVGAGI come from the germline V gene (reference sequence). The CDR3 runs 13 residues. The V gene end was trimmed by 4 bases and the J gene end by 8 bases; junction bases not matched to a gene: 6.

This chain joins TRBV6-1 and TRBJ2-7, with D unresolved. Germline assignment: CDR1 MNHNS and CDR2 SASEGT. Between the trimmed V and J ends, which lost 2 bases and 4 bases, there was a span of 12 bases. This CDR3 contains 14 residues. The CDR3 spells CASSESSRWYEQYF. The CDR3 DNA reads TGTGCCAGCAGTGAATCATCTAGGTGGTACGAGCAGTACTTC.

The chain joins TRBV4-3 to TRBJ2-1, with 8 bases aligning to TRBD2. Germline values: CDR1 LGHNA, CDR2 YSLEER. The CDR3 has 14 residues. The J segment lost 4 bases and the V segment lost 9 bases, leaving 8 bases of the junction unmatched. CDR3 bases: TGCGCCAGTCGAGCGGGAGTAACGTACAATGAGCAGTTCTTC. Amino acids: CASRAGVTYNEQFF.

The chain couples TRBV4-3 to TRBJ1-2, with 7 bases matching TRBD1. CDR1 and CDR2 (germline): LGHNA, YSLEER. V lost 2 bases, J lost 3 bases, and 0 bases stayed unmatched. The CDR3 covers 13 residues. The CDR3 here is CASSQQGDYGYTF. The CDR3 nucleotides read TGCGCCAGCAGCCAACAGGGGGACTATGGCTACACCTTC.

The chain joins TRBV5-6 to TRBJ1-1; 8 nucleotides line up with TRBD1. Per the germline V gene, CDR1 is SGHDT and CDR2 is YYEEEE. V dropped 7 bases and J dropped 6; count of bases not matched to a gene: 5. CDR3 length: 12 amino acids. CDR3 in amino acids: CASDRGGAEAFF. For the CDR3, the DNA is TGTGCCAGCGACAGGGGTGGCGCTGAAGCTTTCTTT.

With respect to this clone: Other DNA sequences in the sample encode the same CDR3. The V and J genes are TRBV18 and TRBJ1-1; no definite D call. CDR1 KGHSH and CDR2 LQKENI come from the germline V gene. Deletions cut 2 bases from V and 4 bases from J, with 8 bases between. The length of the CDR3 is 13 residues. Written as DNA, the CDR3 is TGTGCCAGCTCACCAGGGGAGGGCACTGAAGCTTTCTTT. This translates into CASSPGEGTEAFF.

The gene calls are TRBV7-3 and TRBJ2-1, with 9 bases matching TRBD2. Germline lookup yields CDR1 SGHTA and CDR2 FQGTGA. This CDR3 region has 15 residues. Trimming took 7 bases from V and 2 from J; bases not matched to a gene: 6. This CDR3 reads CASKPTSGTYNEQFF. The CDR3, as DNA: TGTGCCAGCAAACCGACTAGCGGAACCTACAATGAGCAGTTCTTC.